This TCR beta chain was identified during a study of somatic mutations in cytotoxic T cells in rheumatoid arthritis. About the research overall: At nearly 100% purity, some V beta antibody-stained T-cell populations were flow-sorted, and these included V beta1+ cells that were sequenced for TCRB. Study-wide results and caveats: Clonality of CD8+ T cells, which was compared between rheumatoid arthritis patients and age-matched healthy controls, did not differ significantly. Among patients with rheumatoid arthritis, but not healthy controls, CD8+ clonality increased with age.

A remark on this clone: Its antigen is unknown.

The CDR3 spans 15 residues. V shed 0 bases and J 4 bases; nucleotides not matched to a gene: 6. Per germline, CDR1 SGHDT and CDR2 YYEEEE. TCRdb's table, derived via immunoSEQ multiplex PCR, lists solely in-frame clones and lacks some. This sample has 15,000 to 20,000 clones, with 70% to 85% found just once. The sequenced sample was CD8+ T cells sorted from blood. The gene calls are TRBV5-6 and TRBJ2-7; 8 bases are a match to TRBD2. This TCR was sampled from an adult with rheumatoid arthritis. The CDR3 coding sequence is TGTGCCAGCAGCTTGGGGGGACTAGGCGGGTACGAGCAGTACTTC. Its translation: CASSLGGLGGYEQYF.